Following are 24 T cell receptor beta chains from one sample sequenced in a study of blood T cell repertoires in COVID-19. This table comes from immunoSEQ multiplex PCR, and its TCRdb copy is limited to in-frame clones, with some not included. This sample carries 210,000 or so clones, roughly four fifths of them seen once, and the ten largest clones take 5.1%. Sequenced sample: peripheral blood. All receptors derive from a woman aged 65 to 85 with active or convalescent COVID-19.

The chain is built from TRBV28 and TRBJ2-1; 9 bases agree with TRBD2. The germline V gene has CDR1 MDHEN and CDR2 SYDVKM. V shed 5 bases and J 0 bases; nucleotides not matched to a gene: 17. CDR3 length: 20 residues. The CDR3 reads CASSPTPGAGGLDSYNEQFF. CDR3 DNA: TGTGCCAGCAGTCCTACTCCTGGAGCGGGAGGATTGGACTCCTACAATGAGCAGTTCTTC.

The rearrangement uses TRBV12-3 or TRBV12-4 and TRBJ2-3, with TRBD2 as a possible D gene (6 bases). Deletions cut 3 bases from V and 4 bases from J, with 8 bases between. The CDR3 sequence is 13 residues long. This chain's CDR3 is CASSFSSADTQYF. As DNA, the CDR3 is TGTGCCAGCAGTTTCTCTAGCGCAGATACGCAGTATTTT.

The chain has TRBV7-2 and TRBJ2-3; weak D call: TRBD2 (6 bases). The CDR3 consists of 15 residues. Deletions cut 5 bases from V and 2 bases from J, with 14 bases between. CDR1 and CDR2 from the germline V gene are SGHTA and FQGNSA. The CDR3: CASSPDRGYTDTQYF. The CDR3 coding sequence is TGTGCCAGCAGCCCCGACCGGGGGTACACAGATACGCAGTATTTT.

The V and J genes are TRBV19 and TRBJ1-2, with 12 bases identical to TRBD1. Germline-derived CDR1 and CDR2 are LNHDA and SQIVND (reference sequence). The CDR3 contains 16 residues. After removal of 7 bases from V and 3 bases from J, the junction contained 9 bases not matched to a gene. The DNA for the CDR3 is TGTGCCAGTATCCCCGGGACAGGGGGCGCAGACTATGGCTACACCTTC. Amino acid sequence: CASIPGTGGADYGYTF.

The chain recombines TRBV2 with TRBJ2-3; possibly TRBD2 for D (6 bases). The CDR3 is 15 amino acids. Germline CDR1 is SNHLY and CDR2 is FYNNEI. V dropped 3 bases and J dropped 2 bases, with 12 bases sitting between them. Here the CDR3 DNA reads TGTGCCAGCAGTGAGGGGGGACCAAACACAGATACGCAGTATTTT. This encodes CASSEGGPNTDTQYF.

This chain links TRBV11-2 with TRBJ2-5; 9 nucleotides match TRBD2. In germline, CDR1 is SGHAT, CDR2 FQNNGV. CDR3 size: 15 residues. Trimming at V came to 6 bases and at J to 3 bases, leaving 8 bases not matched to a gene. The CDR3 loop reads CASSEGAGGEETQYF. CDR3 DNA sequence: TGTGCCAGCAGTGAGGGGGCGGGAGGGGAAGAGACCCAGTACTTC.

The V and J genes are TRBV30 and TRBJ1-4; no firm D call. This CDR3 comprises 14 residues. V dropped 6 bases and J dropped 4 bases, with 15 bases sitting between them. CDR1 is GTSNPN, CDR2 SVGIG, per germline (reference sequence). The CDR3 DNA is TGTGCCTGTAGACCGGGAAACTATAATGAAAAACTGTTTTTT. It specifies CACRPGNYNEKLFF. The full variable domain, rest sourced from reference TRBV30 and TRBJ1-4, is SQTIHQWPATLVQPVGSPLSLECTVEGTSNPNLYWYRQAAGRGLQLLFYSVGIGQISSEVPQNLSASRPQDRQFILSSKKLLLSDSGFYLCACRPGNYNEKLFFGSGTQLSVL.

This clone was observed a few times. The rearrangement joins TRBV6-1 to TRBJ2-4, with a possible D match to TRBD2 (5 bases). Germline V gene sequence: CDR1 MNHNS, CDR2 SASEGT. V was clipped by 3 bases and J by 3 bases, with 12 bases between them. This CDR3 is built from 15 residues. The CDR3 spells CASSEEVWGKNIQYF. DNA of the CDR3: TGTGCCAGCAGTGAGGAGGTCTGGGGCAAAAACATTCAGTACTTC.

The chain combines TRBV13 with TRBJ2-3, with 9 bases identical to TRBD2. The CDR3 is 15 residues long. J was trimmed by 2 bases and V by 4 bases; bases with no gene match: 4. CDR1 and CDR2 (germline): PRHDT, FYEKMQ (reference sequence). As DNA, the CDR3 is TGTGCCAGCAGCTCGCTAGCGGGAACCACAGATACGCAGTATTTT. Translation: CASSSLAGTTDTQYF. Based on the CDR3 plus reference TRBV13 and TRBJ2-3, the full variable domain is AAGVIQSPRHLIKEKRETATLKCYPIPRHDTVYWYQQGPGQDPQFLISFYEKMQSDKGSIPDRFSAQQFSDYHSELNMSSLELGDSALYFCASSSLAGTTDTQYFGPGTRLTVL.

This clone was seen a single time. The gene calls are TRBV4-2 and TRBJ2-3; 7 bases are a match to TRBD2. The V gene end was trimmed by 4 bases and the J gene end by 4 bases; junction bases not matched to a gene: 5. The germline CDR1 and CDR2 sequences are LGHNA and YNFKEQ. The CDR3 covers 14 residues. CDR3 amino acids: CASSRGTKADTQYF. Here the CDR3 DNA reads TGTGCCAGCAGCCGCGGGACTAAGGCAGATACGCAGTATTTT.

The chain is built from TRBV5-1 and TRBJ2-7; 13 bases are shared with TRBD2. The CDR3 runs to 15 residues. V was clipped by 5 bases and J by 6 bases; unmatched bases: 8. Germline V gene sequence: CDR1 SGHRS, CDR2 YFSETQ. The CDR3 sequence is CASSYGLAGEFEQYF. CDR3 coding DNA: TGCGCCAGCAGTTATGGACTAGCGGGAGAGTTCGAGCAGTACTTC.

The CDR3 here is CASSLDASPSSPLHF. CDR3 bases: TGTGCCAGCAGCTTAGATGCGAGCCCATCTTCACCCCTCCACTTT. V is TRBV11-3 and J is TRBJ1-6; D ambiguous. The CDR3 spans 15 residues. Looked up from germline, CDR1 is SGHNT and CDR2 is YENEEA. Trimming removed 0 bases at V and 9 bases at J, with 12 bases between.

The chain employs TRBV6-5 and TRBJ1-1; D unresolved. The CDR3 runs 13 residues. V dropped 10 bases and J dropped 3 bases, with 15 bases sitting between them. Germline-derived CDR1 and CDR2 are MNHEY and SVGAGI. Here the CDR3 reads CATLNGLYTEAFF. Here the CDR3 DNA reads TGTGCCACCTTAAACGGTCTGTACACTGAAGCTTTCTTT.

The CDR3 loop is CASSGQGAGSYGYTF. The CDR3 DNA follows: TGTGCCAGCAGTGGCCAGGGGGCGGGTTCCTATGGCTACACCTTC. The chain recombines TRBV25-1 with TRBJ1-2; 8 bases are shared with TRBD1. The junction had 8 bases not matched to a gene; V was cut back by 4 bases and J by 4 bases. CDR3 length: 15 residues. Germline V gene sequence: CDR1 MGHDK, CDR2 SYGVNS.

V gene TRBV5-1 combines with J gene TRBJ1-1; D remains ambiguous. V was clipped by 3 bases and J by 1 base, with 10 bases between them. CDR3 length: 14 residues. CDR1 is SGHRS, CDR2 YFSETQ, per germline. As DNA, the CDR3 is TGCGCCAGCAGCTCTGGCAATGGGAACACTGAAGCTTTCTTT. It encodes CASSSGNGNTEAFF.

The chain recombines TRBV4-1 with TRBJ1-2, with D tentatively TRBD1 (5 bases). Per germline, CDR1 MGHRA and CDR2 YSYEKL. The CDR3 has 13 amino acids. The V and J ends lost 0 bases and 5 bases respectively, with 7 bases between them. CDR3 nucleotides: TGCGCCAGCAGCCAAGAGGGGGGGTATGGCTACACCTTC. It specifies CASSQEGGYGYTF.

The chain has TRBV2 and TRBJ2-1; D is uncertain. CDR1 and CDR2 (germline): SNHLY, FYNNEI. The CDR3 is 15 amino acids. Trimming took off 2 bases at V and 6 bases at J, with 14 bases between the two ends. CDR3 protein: CASSEPTGSRNEQFF. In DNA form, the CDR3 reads TGTGCCAGCAGTGAACCTACGGGTAGCCGCAATGAGCAGTTCTTC.

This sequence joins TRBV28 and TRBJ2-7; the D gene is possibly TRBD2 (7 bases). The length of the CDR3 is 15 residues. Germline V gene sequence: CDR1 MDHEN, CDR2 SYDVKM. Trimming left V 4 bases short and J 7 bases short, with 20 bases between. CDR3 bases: TGTGCCAGCAGTTCAAAACGGGGGGCGGTGCGGGAGCAGTACTTC. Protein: CASSSKRGAVREQYF. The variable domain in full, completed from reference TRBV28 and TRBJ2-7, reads DVKVTQSSRYLVKRTGEKVFLECVQDMDHENMFWYRQDPGLGLRLIYFSYDVKMKEKGDIPEGYSVSREKKERFSLILESASTNQTSMYLCASSSKRGAVREQYFGPGTRLTVT.

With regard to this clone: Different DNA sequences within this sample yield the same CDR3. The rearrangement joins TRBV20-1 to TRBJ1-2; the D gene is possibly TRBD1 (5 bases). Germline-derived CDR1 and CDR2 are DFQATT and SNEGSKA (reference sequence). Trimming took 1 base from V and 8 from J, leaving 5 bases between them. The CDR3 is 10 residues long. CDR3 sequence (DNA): TGCAGTGCTAGAGGGGGCGGCTACACCTTC. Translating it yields CSARGGGYTF.

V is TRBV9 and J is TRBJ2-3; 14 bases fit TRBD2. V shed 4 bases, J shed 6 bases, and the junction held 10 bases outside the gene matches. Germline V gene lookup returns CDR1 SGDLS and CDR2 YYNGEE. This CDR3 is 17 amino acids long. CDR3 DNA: TGTGCCAGCAGCCCCCCCCATGGGACTAGCGGGAGTGATACGCAGTATTTT. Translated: CASSPPHGTSGSDTQYF.

The CDR3 protein is CASSRRDETEAFF. The CDR3 DNA sequence: TGCGCCAGCAGCCGCAGGGATGAAACTGAAGCTTTCTTT. The rearrangement joins TRBV5-1 to TRBJ1-1, with TRBD1 as a possible D gene (5 bases). CDR3 length: 13 residues. The germline gives CDR1 SGHRS, CDR2 YFSETQ. Deletions cut 4 bases from V and 5 bases from J, with 12 bases between. The variable domain in full, completed from reference TRBV5-1 and TRBJ1-1, reads KAGVTQTPRYLIKTRGQQVTLSCSPISGHRSVSWYQQTPGQGLQFLFEYFSETQRNKGNFPGRFSGRQFSNSRSEMNVSTLELGDSALYLCASSRRDETEAFFGQGTRLTVV.

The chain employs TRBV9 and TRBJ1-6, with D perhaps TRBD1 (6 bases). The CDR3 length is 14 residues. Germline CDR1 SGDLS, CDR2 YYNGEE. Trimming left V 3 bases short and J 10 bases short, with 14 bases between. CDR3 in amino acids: CASSAGTTTSPLHF. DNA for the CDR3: TGTGCCAGCAGCGCCGGGACAACGACCTCACCCCTCCACTTT.

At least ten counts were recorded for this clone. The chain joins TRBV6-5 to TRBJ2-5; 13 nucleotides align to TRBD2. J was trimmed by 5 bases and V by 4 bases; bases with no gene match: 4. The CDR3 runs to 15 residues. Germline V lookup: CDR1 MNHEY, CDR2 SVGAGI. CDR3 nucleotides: TGTGCCAGCAGTTTAACTAGCGGGAGGGAGGAGACCCAGTACTTC. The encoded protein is CASSLTSGREETQYF.

The CDR3 DNA reads TGTGCCAGCTCACCACCAGGCGCGGGAGGATTAAGTGAGCAGTTCTTC. Residues: CASSPPGAGGLSEQFF. The rearrangement uses TRBV18 and TRBJ2-1, with 8 bases matching TRBD2. Germline V gives CDR1 KGHSH, CDR2 LQKENI. This CDR3 has 16 amino acids. The J segment lost 9 bases and the V segment lost 0 bases, leaving 10 bases of the junction unmatched.